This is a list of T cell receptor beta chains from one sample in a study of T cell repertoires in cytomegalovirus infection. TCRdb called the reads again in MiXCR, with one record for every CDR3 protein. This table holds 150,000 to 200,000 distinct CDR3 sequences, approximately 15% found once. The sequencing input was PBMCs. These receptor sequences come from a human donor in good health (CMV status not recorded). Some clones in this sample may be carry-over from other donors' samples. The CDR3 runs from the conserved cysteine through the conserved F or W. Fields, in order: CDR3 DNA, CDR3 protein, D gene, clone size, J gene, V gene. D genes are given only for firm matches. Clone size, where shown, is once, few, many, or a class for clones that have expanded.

CDR3 DNA: TGTGCCAGCAGCTTAGGCCCAGGTACAGGAAACACCATATATTTT
CDR3 protein: CASSLGPGTGNTIYF
D gene: NA
clone size: many
J gene: TRBJ1-3
V gene: TRBV7-8

CDR3 DNA: TGTGCCAGCAGCTTAGCTCTAGCGGGAGGCTACGAGCAGTACTTC
CDR3 protein: CASSLALAGGYEQYF
D gene: TRBD2
clone size: many
J gene: TRBJ2-7
V gene: TRBV7-2

CDR3 DNA: TGTGCCAGCAGGTTACGAAATCCCGGGACAGGGAACGCGGGAGTGGGACCTTACAATGAGCAGTTCTTC
CDR3 protein: CASRLRNPGTGNAGVGPYNEQFF
D gene: TRBD1
clone size: many
J gene: TRBJ2-1
V gene: TRBV7-2

CDR3 DNA: TGTGCCACCAGCAGAGACATGAGGAGCAATCAGCCCCAGCATTTT
CDR3 protein: CATSRDMRSNQPQHF
D gene: NA
clone size: NA
J gene: TRBJ1-5
V gene: TRBV15

CDR3 DNA: TGTGCCAGCAGCTTCTCCAACCTGAACACTGAAGCTTTCTTT
CDR3 protein: CASSFSNLNTEAFF
D gene: NA
clone size: many
J gene: TRBJ1-1
V gene: TRBV7-9

CDR3 DNA: TGTGCCAGCAGCCCCAGAGGTTTGACAGCATTAACGCGGACTGAAGCTTTCTTT
CDR3 protein: CASSPRGLTALTRTEAFF
D gene: NA
clone size: many
J gene: TRBJ1-1
V gene: TRBV6-4

CDR3 DNA: TGTGCCAGCAGCTTAGACGGAGGGGGCGGCTATGGCTACACCTTC
CDR3 protein: CASSLDGGGGYGYTF
D gene: TRBD1
clone size: many
J gene: TRBJ1-2
V gene: TRBV7-2

CDR3 DNA: TGTGCCAGCAGCTTAGATCAGCGGCTGGATGCCTACGAGCAGTACTTC
CDR3 protein: CASSLDQRLDAYEQYF
D gene: NA
clone size: many
J gene: TRBJ2-7
V gene: TRBV7-2

CDR3 DNA: TGTGCCAGTCGACTAGCACTGAACACCGGGGAGCTGTTTTTT
CDR3 protein: CASRLALNTGELFF
D gene: TRBD2
clone size: few
J gene: TRBJ2-2
V gene: TRBV6-1

CDR3 DNA: TGTGCCAGCAATGAGGGACTAGTCACCGGGGAGCTGTTTTTT
CDR3 protein: CASNEGLVTGELFF
D gene: TRBD2
clone size: many
J gene: TRBJ2-2
V gene: TRBV2

CDR3 DNA: TGTGCCAGCAGCCCCGGGACATCGAGTTATGGCTACACCTTC
CDR3 protein: CASSPGTSSYGYTF
D gene: NA
clone size: NA
J gene: TRBJ1-2
V gene: TRBV5-6

CDR3 DNA: TGTGCCAGCAGCTCCGATACGGGGAATGAGCAGTTCTTC
CDR3 protein: CASSSDTGNEQFF
D gene: NA
clone size: many
J gene: TRBJ2-1
V gene: TRBV7-8

CDR3 DNA: TGTGCCCTCCGGAAGACAGGGGACACCGGGGAGCTGTTTTTT
CDR3 protein: CALRKTGDTGELFF
D gene: TRBD1
clone size: NA
J gene: TRBJ2-2
V gene: TRBV10-3

CDR3 DNA: TGTGCCAGCAGCCAAGATGAGGAGCGTCTAGCCAAAAACATTCAGTACTTC
CDR3 protein: CASSQDEERLAKNIQYF
D gene: NA
clone size: NA
J gene: TRBJ2-4
V gene: TRBV4-2

CDR3 DNA: TGTGCCAGCAGTGGGCTGACAGCACAAGAGACCCAGTACTTC
CDR3 protein: CASSGLTAQETQYF
D gene: NA
clone size: many
J gene: TRBJ2-5
V gene: TRBV2

CDR3 DNA: TGTGCCAGCAGCCCGGCTCTCTGGGGAACCAATGAGCAGTTCTTC
CDR3 protein: CASSPALWGTNEQFF
D gene: NA
clone size: many
J gene: TRBJ2-1
V gene: TRBV7-9

CDR3 DNA: TGTGCCAGCAGTTCACTAGCGGAAGAGACCCAGTACTTC
CDR3 protein: CASSSLAEETQYF
D gene: TRBD2
clone size: few
J gene: TRBJ2-5
V gene: TRBV28

CDR3 DNA: TGCAGTGCTAGAGATATGAAGACAGGGACCCTGAACACTGAAGCTTTCTTT
CDR3 protein: CSARDMKTGTLNTEAFF
D gene: TRBD1
clone size: few
J gene: TRBJ1-1
V gene: TRBV20-1

CDR3 DNA: TGCAGTGCCGACGAGACCTATAATTCACCCCTCCACTTT
CDR3 protein: CSADETYNSPLHF
D gene: NA
clone size: few
J gene: TRBJ1-6
V gene: TRBV20-1